The 18 T cell receptor beta chains below come from one sample, sequenced in a study of blood T cells in healthy people across ages (dated by TCRdb to about 2015). Library preparation employed 5' RACE. Sequencing used an Illumina HiSeq 2500. A second 7 to 11 cycle PCR used a sample-barcoded 5' primer and a J-beta primer mix. The public reads were reanalyzed by TCRdb: fastp trimming at Q25, MiXCR alignment, in-frame beta chains only. Identical CDR3 proteins give one entry, which carries the most common genes and DNA. The sample records more than 1.4 million distinct CDR3 sequences, roughly 40% of which are singletons. The biggest ten clones account for 7.9% of the sample. The source material was blood. These receptors all stem from a woman in her late teens or twenties in good health.

This clonotype was recorded many times. V is TRBV14 and J is TRBJ1-6; D might be TRBD1 (5 bases). Between the trimmed V and J ends, which lost 4 bases and 7 bases, there was a span of 14 bases. The CDR3 has 15 amino acids. The germline gives CDR1 SGHDN, CDR2 FVKESK. CDR3 in amino acids: CASSLQQASNSPLHF. As DNA, the CDR3 is TGTGCCAGCAGCCTACAACAGGCCTCCAATTCACCCCTCCACTTT. The entire variable domain, with the rest obtained from reference TRBV14 and TRBJ1-6, is as follows: EAGVTQFPSHSVIEKGQTVTLRCDPISGHDNLYWYRRVMGKEIKFLLHFVKESKQDESGMPNNRFLAERTGGTYSTLKVQPAELEDSGVYFCASSLQQASNSPLHFGNGTRLTVT.

This chain's CDR3 is CASSQDLAVSYNEQFF. The CDR3, as DNA: TGTGCCAGCAGCCAAGATTTAGCGGTCAGTTACAATGAGCAGTTCTTC. This chain connects TRBV14 to TRBJ2-1; D may be TRBD2 (6 bases). V was clipped by 0 bases and J by 4 bases, with 13 bases between them. CDR3 length: 16 residues. The germline V gene has CDR1 SGHDN and CDR2 FVKESK.

This clonotype was seen only a few times. The chain has TRBV5-5 and TRBJ2-5, with D possibly matching TRBD2 (7 bases). The length of the CDR3 is 14 residues. Germline V gene lookup returns CDR1 SGHKS and CDR2 YYEKEE (reference sequence). Trimming pared 1 base from V and 4 bases from J, leaving 11 bases between. The CDR3 protein is CASSLRGAGETQYF. In nucleotides, the CDR3 is TGTGCCAGCAGCTTGCGGGGGGCGGGAGAGACCCAGTACTTC.

For this clonotype: One base away lies a much larger clone, so this may be a sequencing read error. The V gene is TRBV13, the J gene TRBJ2-7; the match to TRBD2 covers 11 bases. CDR3 length equals 15 residues. Germline CDR1 reads PRHDT; CDR2 reads FYEKMQ (reference sequence). The DNA for the CDR3 is TGTGTCAGCAGCTCTAGCGGGGGGTACTCCTACGAGCAGTACTTC. It specifies CVSSSSGGYSYEQYF.

This clonotype occurred once. The rearrangement uses TRBV30 and TRBJ2-3, with TRBD2 matching 12 bases. In germline, CDR1 is GTSNPN, CDR2 SVGIG (reference sequence). This CDR3 spans 15 amino acids. The V and J ends lost 4 bases and 6 bases, in that order; junction bases with no gene match: 8. The CDR3, as DNA: TGTGCCTGGACCACCGGACTAGCGGGATCGGATACGCAGTATTTT. Translation gives CAWTTGLAGSDTQYF.

This rearrangement joins TRBV9 to TRBJ1-2; perhaps TRBD1 as D (5 bases). From germline, CDR1 is SGDLS and CDR2 YYNGEE. V lost 4 bases to trimming and J lost 7 bases, with 14 bases between them. The CDR3 loop spans 13 amino acids. CDR3 in DNA: TGTGCCAGCAGCTCAGACGGGGGGTCTGGCTACACCTTC. The encoded protein is CASSSDGGSGYTF.

V and J are TRBV7-2 and TRBJ2-3, with D perhaps matching TRBD2 (6 bases). V lost 5 bases to trimming and J lost 5 bases, with 17 bases between them. This CDR3 region has 15 residues. In germline, CDR1 is SGHTA, CDR2 FQGNSA. The CDR3: CASSATGTPLDTQYF. CDR3 nucleotide sequence: TGTGCCAGCAGCGCCACCGGGACTCCCCTAGATACGCAGTATTTT.

The chain combines TRBV6-2 or TRBV6-3 with TRBJ1-2; maybe TRBD1 (5 bases). The CDR3 loop spans 14 amino acids. CDR1 and CDR2 (germline): MNHEY, SVGEGT. V was pared by 6 bases and J by 11 bases, with 22 bases between. CDR3 protein: CASSPVGLRGSYTF. In DNA, the CDR3 is TGTGCCAGCAGCCCCGTTGGATTAAGGGGCTCTTACACCTTC.

In this sample, this clonotype turned up a few times. The chain links TRBV28 to TRBJ2-7, with D perhaps matching TRBD1 (5 bases). Deletions cut 5 bases from V and 3 bases from J, with 11 bases between. The CDR3 loop spans 13 amino acids. Germline loops: CDR1 MDHEN, CDR2 SYDVKM. CDR3 DNA sequence: TGTGCCAGCAGTGTTCAGGGTTTCTACGAGCAGTACTTC. Amino acid sequence: CASSVQGFYEQYF.

The chain couples TRBV20-1 to TRBJ1-6; the D is unclear. The CDR3 is 14 amino acids. V lost 6 bases to trimming and J lost 6 bases, with 15 bases between them. The germline CDR1 and CDR2 sequences are DFQATT and SNEGSKA (reference sequence). The DNA for the CDR3 is TGCAGTGCGCTACAAGACGGCCTTAATTCACCCCTCCACTTT. It translates to CSALQDGLNSPLHF.

This clonotype occurred many times. This sequence joins TRBV10-3 and TRBJ2-1, with D hard to call. Germline-derived CDR1 and CDR2 are ENHRY and SYGVKD. V was clipped by 2 bases and J by 10 bases, with 6 bases between them. The CDR3 consists of 11 residues. The CDR3 reads CAISEGREQFF. The CDR3 nucleotides are TGTGCCATCAGTGAGGGACGGGAGCAGTTCTTC.

The genes are TRBV10-3 and TRBJ2-3, with 12 positions matching TRBD2. Germline V gives CDR1 ENHRY, CDR2 SYGVKD. J was trimmed by 4 bases and V by 4 bases; bases with no gene match: 6. The CDR3 contains 16 residues. CDR3 nucleotide sequence: TGTGCCATCAGTGCTAGCGGGGGGGCAGCCGCAGATACGCAGTATTTT. Translated, it gives CAISASGGAAADTQYF.

The chain is built from TRBV28 and TRBJ1-1, with 7 bases fitting TRBD1. The germline CDR1 and CDR2 sequences are MDHEN and SYDVKM. Trimming took 7 bases from V and 5 from J; bases not matched to a gene: 7. CDR3 length: 13 amino acids. For the CDR3, the DNA is TGTGCCAGCACCAGTGAGGGGGCTACTGAAGCTTTCTTT. It translates to CASTSEGATEAFF.

There are a few counts of this clonotype. V is TRBV28 and J is TRBJ2-3, with unresolved D. The CDR3 totals 13 residues. Germline CDR1 reads MDHEN; CDR2 reads SYDVKM. V lost 2 bases and J 4 bases, leaving 7 bases between the germline ends. The CDR3 DNA follows: TGTGCCAGCAGTTTAATGGCAGCAGATACGCAGTATTTT. This gives the protein CASSLMAADTQYF.

This clonotype has more than one count but fewer than ten. This chain connects TRBV10-3 to TRBJ2-5; D may be TRBD2 (6 bases). Trimming stripped 7 bases from V and 1 base from J, with 13 bases between. CDR1 ENHRY and CDR2 SYGVKD come from the germline V gene. The CDR3 sequence is 14 residues long. The chain's CDR3 is CAIKALGGQETQYF. The CDR3, as DNA: TGTGCCATCAAGGCCCTGGGAGGCCAAGAGACCCAGTACTTC.

This clonotype was observed a few times. The chain employs TRBV6-5 and TRBJ2-7; possibly TRBD1 for D (7 bases). CDR3 length: 14 amino acids. Germline loops: CDR1 MNHEY, CDR2 SVGAGI. V shed 0 bases and J shed 7 bases, with 13 bases lying between them. The CDR3 sequence is CASSYSIRGEEQYF. The CDR3 region has the DNA TGTGCCAGCAGTTACTCGATCAGGGGGGAAGAGCAGTACTTC.

CDR3 protein: CASSLQGNDEQFF. The CDR3 DNA follows: TGTGCCAGCAGCCTACAGGGGAACGATGAGCAGTTCTTC. The rearrangement uses TRBV7-9 and TRBJ2-1, with 7 bases identical to TRBD1. J was trimmed by 8 bases and V by 5 bases; bases with no gene match: 6. Germline V gene sequence: CDR1 SEHNR, CDR2 FQNEAQ (reference sequence). CDR3 length: 13 residues.

This clonotype was seen ten or more times. The genes are TRBV29-1 and TRBJ2-5; TRBD1 might be the D (6 bases). V lost 4 bases, J lost 3 bases, and 15 bases lay in between. Germline V gene sequence: CDR1 SQVTM, CDR2 ANQGSEA. The CDR3 is made up of 14 amino acids. This CDR3 reads CSVVWGPGEETQYF. The CDR3 coding sequence is TGCAGCGTTGTATGGGGGCCAGGGGAAGAGACCCAGTACTTC.